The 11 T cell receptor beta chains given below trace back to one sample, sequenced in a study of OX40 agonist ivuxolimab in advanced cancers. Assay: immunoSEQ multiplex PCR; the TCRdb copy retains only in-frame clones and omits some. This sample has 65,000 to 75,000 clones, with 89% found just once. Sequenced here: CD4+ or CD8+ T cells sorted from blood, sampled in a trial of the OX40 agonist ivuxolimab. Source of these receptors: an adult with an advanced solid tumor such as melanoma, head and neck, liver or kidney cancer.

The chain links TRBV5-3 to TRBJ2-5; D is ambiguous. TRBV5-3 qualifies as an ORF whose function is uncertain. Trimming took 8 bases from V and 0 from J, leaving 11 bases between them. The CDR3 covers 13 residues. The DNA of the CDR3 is TGTGCCAGTTCCATCAACGACCAAGAGACCCAGTACTTC. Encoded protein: CASSINDQETQYF.

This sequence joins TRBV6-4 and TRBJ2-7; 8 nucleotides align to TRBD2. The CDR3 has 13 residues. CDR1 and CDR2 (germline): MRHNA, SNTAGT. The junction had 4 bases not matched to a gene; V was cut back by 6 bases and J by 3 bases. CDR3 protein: CASSPGGGYEQYF. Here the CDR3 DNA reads TGTGCCAGCAGCCCGGGAGGGGGCTACGAGCAGTACTTC.

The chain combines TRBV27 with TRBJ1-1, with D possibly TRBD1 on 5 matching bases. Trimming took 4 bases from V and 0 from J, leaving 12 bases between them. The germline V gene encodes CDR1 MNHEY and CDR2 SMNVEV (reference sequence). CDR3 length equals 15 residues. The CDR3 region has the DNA TGTGCCAGCAGTTGGGGCCGATTTATGAACACTGAAGCTTTCTTT. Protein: CASSWGRFMNTEAFF.

As DNA, the CDR3 is TGTGCCAGCAGTTTATTGGGGGGCGCCGGCACCGGGGAGCTGTTTTTT. Protein sequence: CASSLLGGAGTGELFF. The chain recombines TRBV28 with TRBJ2-2; perhaps D is TRBD1 or TRBD2 (6 bases each). V lost 1 base, J lost 4 bases, and 13 bases lay in between. Germline CDR1 is MDHEN and CDR2 is SYDVKM. This CDR3 comprises 16 residues. Supplemented by reference TRBV28 and TRBJ2-2, the full variable domain reads DVKVTQSSRYLVKRTGEKVFLECVQDMDHENMFWYRQDPGLGLRLIYFSYDVKMKEKGDIPEGYSVSREKKERFSLILESASTNQTSMYLCASSLLGGAGTGELFFGEGSRLTVL.

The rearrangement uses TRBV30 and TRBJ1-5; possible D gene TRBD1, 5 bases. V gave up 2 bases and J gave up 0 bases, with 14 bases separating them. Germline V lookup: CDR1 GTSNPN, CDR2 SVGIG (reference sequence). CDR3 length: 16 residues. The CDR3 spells CAWSRPGPSSNQPQHF. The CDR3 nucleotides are TGTGCCTGGAGTCGACCGGGACCGAGTAGCAATCAGCCCCAGCATTTT.

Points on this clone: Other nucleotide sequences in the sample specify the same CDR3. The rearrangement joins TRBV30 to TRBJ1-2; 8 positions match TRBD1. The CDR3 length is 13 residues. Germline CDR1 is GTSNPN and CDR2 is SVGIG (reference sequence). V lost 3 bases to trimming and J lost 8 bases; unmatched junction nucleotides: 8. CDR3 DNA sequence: TGTGCCTGGAGGCCGACAGGGGCGGGGGGCTACACCTTC. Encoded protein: CAWRPTGAGGYTF.

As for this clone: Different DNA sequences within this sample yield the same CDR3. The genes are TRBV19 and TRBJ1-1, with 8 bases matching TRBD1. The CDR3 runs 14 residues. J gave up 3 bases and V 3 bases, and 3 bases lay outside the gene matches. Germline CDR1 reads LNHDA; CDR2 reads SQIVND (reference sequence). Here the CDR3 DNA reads TGTGCCAGTAGTATCCAGGGGGCTGACACTGAAGCTTTCTTT. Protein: CASSIQGADTEAFF.

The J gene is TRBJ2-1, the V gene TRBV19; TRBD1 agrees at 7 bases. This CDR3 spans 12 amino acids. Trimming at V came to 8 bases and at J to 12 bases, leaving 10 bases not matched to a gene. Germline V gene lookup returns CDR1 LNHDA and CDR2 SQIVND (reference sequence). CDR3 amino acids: CASQEQGLGQFF. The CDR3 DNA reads TGTGCCAGTCAAGAACAGGGGCTGGGGCAGTTCTTC.

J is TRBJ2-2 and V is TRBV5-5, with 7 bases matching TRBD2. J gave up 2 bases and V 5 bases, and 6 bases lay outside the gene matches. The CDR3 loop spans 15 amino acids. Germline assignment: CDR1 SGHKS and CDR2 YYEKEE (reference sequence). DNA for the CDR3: TGTGCCAGCAGTCGAGGGGAGGGAAACACCGGGGAGCTGTTTTTT. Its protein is CASSRGEGNTGELFF.

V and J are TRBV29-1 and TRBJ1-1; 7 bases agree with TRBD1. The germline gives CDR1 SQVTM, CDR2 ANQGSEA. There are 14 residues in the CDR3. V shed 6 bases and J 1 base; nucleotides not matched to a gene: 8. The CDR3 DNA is TGCAGCGTCCTGGGGAGGACAGGGAACACTGAAGCTTTCTTT. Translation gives CSVLGRTGNTEAFF. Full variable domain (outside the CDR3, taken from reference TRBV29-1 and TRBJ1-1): SAVISQKPSRDICQRGTSLTIQCQVDSQVTMMFWYRQQPGQSLTLIATANQGSEATYESGFVIDKFPISRPNLTFSTLTVSNMSPEDSSIYLCSVLGRTGNTEAFFGQGTRLTVV.

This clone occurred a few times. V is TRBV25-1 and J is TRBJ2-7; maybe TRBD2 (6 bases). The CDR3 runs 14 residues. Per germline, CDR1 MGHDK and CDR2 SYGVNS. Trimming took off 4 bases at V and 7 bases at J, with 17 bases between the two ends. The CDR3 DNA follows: TGTGCCAGCAGTGGGGCGGGAAGGTACGAGGAGCAGTACTTC. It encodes CASSGAGRYEEQYF.